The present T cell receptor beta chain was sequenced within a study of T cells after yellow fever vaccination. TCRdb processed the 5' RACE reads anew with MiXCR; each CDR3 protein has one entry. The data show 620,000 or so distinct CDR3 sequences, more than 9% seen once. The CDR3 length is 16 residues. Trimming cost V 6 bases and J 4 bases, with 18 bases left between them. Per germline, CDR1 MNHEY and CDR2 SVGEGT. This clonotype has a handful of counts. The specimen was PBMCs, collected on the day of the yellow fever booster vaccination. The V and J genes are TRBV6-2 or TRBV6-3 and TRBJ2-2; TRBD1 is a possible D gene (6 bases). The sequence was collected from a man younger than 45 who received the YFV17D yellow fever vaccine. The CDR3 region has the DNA TGTGCCAGCAGACGATCCCAGGGGTTAGGCACCGGGGAGCTGTTTTTT. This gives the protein CASRRSQGLGTGELFF.